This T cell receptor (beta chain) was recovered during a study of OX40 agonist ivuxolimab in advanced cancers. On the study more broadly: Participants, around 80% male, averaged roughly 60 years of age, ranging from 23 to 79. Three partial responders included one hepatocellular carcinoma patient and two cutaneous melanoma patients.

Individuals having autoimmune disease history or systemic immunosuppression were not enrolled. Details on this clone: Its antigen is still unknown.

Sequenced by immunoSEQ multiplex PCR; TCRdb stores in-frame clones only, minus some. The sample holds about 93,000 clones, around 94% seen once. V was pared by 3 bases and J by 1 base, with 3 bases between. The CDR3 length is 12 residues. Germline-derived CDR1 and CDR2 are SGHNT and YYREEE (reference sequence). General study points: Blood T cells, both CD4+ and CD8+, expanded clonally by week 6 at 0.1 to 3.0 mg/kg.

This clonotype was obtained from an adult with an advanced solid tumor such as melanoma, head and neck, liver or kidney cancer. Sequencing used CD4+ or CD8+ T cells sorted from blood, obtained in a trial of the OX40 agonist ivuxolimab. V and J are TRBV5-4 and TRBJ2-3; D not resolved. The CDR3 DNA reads TGTGCCAGCAGCTACGGCACAGATACGCAGTATTTT. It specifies CASSYGTDTQYF.